The 4 T cell receptor beta chains listed next were all sequenced from one sample in a study of cytotoxic CD8 clonotypes in ibrutinib-treated CLL. Profiled with immunoSEQ multiplex PCR; TCRdb holds only in-frame clones, not every one. The data contain fewer than 90,000 clones, 68% of them singletons. This material consisted of PBMCs, taken after 12 months of ibrutinib treatment. These receptors all come from a human donor with chronic lymphocytic leukemia.

There are a few counts of this clone. V and J are TRBV9 and TRBJ2-2, with 11 bases matching TRBD2. CDR3 length: 16 amino acids. CDR1 and CDR2 (germline): SGDLS, YYNGEE. V was pared by 4 bases and J by 4 bases, with 6 bases of the junction left unmatched. The CDR3 sequence is CASSFSGGAGTGELFF. Here the CDR3 DNA reads TGTGCCAGCAGCTTTAGCGGGGGGGCTGGCACCGGGGAGCTGTTTTTT.

This chain uses TRBV5-1 with TRBJ2-3; 7 nucleotides match TRBD1. V shed 0 bases and J 0 bases; nucleotides not matched to a gene: 7. This CDR3 region has 17 residues. Per germline, CDR1 SGHRS and CDR2 YFSETQ. DNA for the CDR3: TGCGCCAGCAGCTTGGCGCGACAGGGCCCGAGCACAGATACGCAGTATTTT. This gives the protein CASSLARQGPSTDTQYF.

This clone was seen more than once but under ten times. V is TRBV19 and J is TRBJ2-1, with D possibly TRBD1 on 5 matching bases. The V end was cut by 4 bases, the J end by 7 bases, with 11 bases between. The CDR3 is made up of 13 amino acids. The germline V gene has CDR1 LNHDA and CDR2 SQIVND (reference sequence). CDR3 protein: CASSTTQGNEQFF. In DNA form, the CDR3 reads TGTGCCAGTAGTACTACTCAGGGAAATGAGCAGTTCTTC.

This clone was recorded only once. V gene TRBV15 combines with J gene TRBJ2-5; D is undetermined. The ends were cut back, 5 bases at V and 0 bases at J, with 10 bases in the middle. The CDR3 contains 14 residues. CDR1 and CDR2 from the germline V gene are LNHNV and YYDKDF (reference sequence). The CDR3 spells CATSYQRNQETQYF. The CDR3 bases are TGTGCCACCAGCTATCAGCGTAACCAAGAGACCCAGTACTTC.